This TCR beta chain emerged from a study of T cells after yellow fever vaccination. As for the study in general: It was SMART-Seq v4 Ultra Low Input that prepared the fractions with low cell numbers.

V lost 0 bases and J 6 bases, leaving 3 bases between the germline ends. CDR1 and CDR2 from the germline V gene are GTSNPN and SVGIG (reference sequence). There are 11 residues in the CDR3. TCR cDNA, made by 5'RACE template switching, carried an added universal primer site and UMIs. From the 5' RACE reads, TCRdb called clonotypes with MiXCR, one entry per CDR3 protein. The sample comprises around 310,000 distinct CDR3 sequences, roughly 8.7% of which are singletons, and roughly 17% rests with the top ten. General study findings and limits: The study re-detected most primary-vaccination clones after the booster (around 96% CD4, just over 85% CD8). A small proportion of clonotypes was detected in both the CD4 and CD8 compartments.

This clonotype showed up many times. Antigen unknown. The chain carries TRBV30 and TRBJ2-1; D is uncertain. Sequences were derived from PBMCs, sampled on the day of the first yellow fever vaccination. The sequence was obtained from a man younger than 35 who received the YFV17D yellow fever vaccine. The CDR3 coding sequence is TGTGCCTGGAGTGTTGGCAATGAGCAGTTCTTC. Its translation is CAWSVGNEQFF.